The 10 T cell receptor beta chains presented below share a single source sample, sequenced in a study of blood T cell repertoires in COVID-19. Sequencing was performed with immunoSEQ multiplex PCR; in TCRdb, only in-frame clones are kept and a portion is missing. The sample records about 230,000 clones, over 80% being singletons. Material for sequencing was peripheral blood. The receptors shown here come from a man aged 30 to 45 with COVID-19, enrolled during active disease.

V gene TRBV5-8 combines with J gene TRBJ2-2, with D perhaps TRBD1 (5 bases). The germline gives CDR1 SGHTS, CDR2 YDEGEE. V lost 7 bases to trimming and J lost 7 bases, with 14 bases between them. The CDR3 has 13 residues. The DNA for the CDR3 is TGTGCCAGCGCCAGGGTTTTCGGCGGGGAGCTGTTTTTT. Translating gives CASARVFGGELFF.

The genes are TRBV19 and TRBJ1-1, with 8 bases identical to TRBD1. The junction had 6 bases not matched to a gene; V was cut back by 6 bases and J by 0 bases. This CDR3 comprises 15 residues. Germline lookup yields CDR1 LNHDA and CDR2 SQIVND (reference sequence). The CDR3 sequence: CASSLQGGVNTEAFF. The CDR3 nucleotides read TGTGCCAGTAGCTTACAGGGGGGGGTGAACACTGAAGCTTTCTTT.

The chain recombines TRBV5-1 with TRBJ1-1; maybe TRBD1 (5 bases). V was shortened by 0 bases and J by 5 bases, with 17 bases between the two germline ends. This CDR3 comprises 16 residues. Per the germline V gene, CDR1 is SGHRS and CDR2 is YFSETQ. DNA of the CDR3: TGCGCCAGCAGCTTGGCATTCTCAGGGTTGGTGACTGAAGCTTTCTTT. Amino acid sequence: CASSLAFSGLVTEAFF.

The rearrangement uses TRBV19 and TRBJ1-2; D call uncertain. Trimming cost V 5 bases and J 0 bases, with 10 bases left between them. Germline V CDR1 and CDR2: LNHDA, SQIVND (reference sequence). The length of the CDR3 is 14 residues. The CDR3, as DNA: TGTGCCAGTAGTTTACCAGCGTCTAACTATGGCTACACCTTC. Protein sequence: CASSLPASNYGYTF.

V gene TRBV7-3 combines with J gene TRBJ1-1; D remains unclear. The CDR3 sequence is 14 residues long. V lost 2 bases and J lost 1, with 8 bases in between. Per the germline V gene, CDR1 is SGHTA and CDR2 is FQGTGA. The DNA for the CDR3 is TGTGCCAGCAGCTTATTGGCAGGGAACACTGAAGCTTTCTTT. It codes for CASSLLAGNTEAFF.

The chain recombines TRBV20-1 with TRBJ2-7; D is tentatively TRBD1 or TRBD2 (5 bases each). The germline gives CDR1 DFQATT, CDR2 SNEGSKA (reference sequence). CDR3 length: 13 residues. The germline V and J ends were trimmed by 3 bases and 0 bases, with 9 bases remaining between them. The DNA for the CDR3 is TGCAGTGCTAGTGAGGGGAGCTCCTACGAGCAGTACTTC. This sequence encodes CSASEGSSYEQYF.

The gene calls are TRBV7-2 and TRBJ1-6, with D hard to call. V lost 2 bases and J lost 8, with 7 bases in between. This CDR3 region has 13 residues. Germline CDR1 SGHTA, CDR2 FQGNSA. This CDR3 is CASSLSGDSPLHF. In DNA, the CDR3 is TGTGCCAGCAGCTTATCAGGCGATTCACCCCTCCACTTT.

The chain combines TRBV2 with TRBJ1-2; D gene ambiguous. Looked up from germline, CDR1 is SNHLY and CDR2 is FYNNEI. The CDR3 totals 13 residues. Trimming left V 6 bases short and J 0 bases short, with 8 bases between. The CDR3 DNA is TGTGCCAGCAGCCAGGACTCTAACTATGGCTACACCTTC. Protein product: CASSQDSNYGYTF.

This chain links TRBV3-1 (or the pseudogene TRBV3-2) with TRBJ2-1; 8 bases line up with TRBD2. In germline, CDR1 is LGHDT, CDR2 YNNKEL (reference sequence). Germline trimming cut 2 bases from V and 15 bases from J; bases unmatched to any gene: 6. CDR3 length: 12 amino acids. Here the CDR3 reads CASSQSSGAMFF. In nucleotides, the CDR3 is TGTGCCAGCAGCCAAAGTAGCGGGGCTATGTTCTTC.

The CDR3 sequence: CASRPTSGGPYEQYF. CDR3 nucleotides: TGTGCCAGCAGACCAACTAGCGGGGGCCCCTACGAGCAGTACTTC. The genes are TRBV21-1 and TRBJ2-7; the table calls TRBD2, which could not be checked here. TRBV21-1 is termed a pseudogene. The CDR3 covers 15 residues.